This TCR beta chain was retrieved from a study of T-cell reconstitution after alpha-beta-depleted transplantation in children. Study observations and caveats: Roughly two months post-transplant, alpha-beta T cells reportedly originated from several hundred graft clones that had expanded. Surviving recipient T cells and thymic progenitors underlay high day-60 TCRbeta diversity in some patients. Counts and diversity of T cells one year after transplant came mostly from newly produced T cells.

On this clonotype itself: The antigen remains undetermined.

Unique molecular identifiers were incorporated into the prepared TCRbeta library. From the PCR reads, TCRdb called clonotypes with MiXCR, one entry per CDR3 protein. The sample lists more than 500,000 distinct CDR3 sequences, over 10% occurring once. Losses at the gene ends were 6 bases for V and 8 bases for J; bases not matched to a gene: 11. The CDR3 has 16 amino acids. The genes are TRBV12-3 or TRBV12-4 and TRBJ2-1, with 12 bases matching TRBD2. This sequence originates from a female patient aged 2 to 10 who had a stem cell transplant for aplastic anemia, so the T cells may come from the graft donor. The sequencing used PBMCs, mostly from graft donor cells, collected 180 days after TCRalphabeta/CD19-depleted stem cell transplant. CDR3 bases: TGTGCCAGCAGCCGAAGACTAGCGGGAGCGGGGGATGAGCAGTTCTTC. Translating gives CASSRRLAGAGDEQFF.